These T cell receptor beta chains were read from a single sample in a study of T cell changes during pregnancy in multiple sclerosis. Generated by immunoSEQ multiplex PCR, the TCRdb table keeps only in-frame clones and is missing some. The data contain some 24,000 clones, around 90% of them seen just once; the ten biggest clones take up around 0.97%. The sample here was CD4+ T cells from peripheral blood mononuclear cells, taken in the second trimester of pregnancy. The receptors were sampled from a female donor in good health, enrolled as a control in a pregnancy study. The CDR3 runs from the conserved cysteine through the conserved F or W. D genes are given only for firm matches. Clone size is given for some rows only: seen once, a few or many times, or a class if the clone is expanded.

V gene: TRBV7-9
D gene: TRBD1
clone size: .
J gene: TRBJ2-5
CDR3 protein: CASSPQGVGETQYF
CDR3 DNA: TGTGCCAGCAGCCCCCAGGGGGTCGGGGAGACCCAGTACTTC

V gene: TRBV6-6
D gene: TRBD1
clone size: .
J gene: TRBJ1-5
CDR3 protein: CASNQGAFYQPQHF
CDR3 DNA: TGTGCCAGCAATCAGGGGGCTTTTTATCAGCCCCAGCATTTT

V gene: TRBV5-4
D gene: TRBD1
clone size: .
J gene: TRBJ2-2
CDR3 protein: CASSSTGGRGGELFF
CDR3 DNA: TGTGCCAGCAGCTCTACAGGGGGCAGGGGCGGGGAGCTGTTTTTT

V gene: TRBV18
D gene: TRBD1
clone size: medium-sized
J gene: TRBJ1-6
CDR3 protein: CASSPPTGGRSPLHF
CDR3 DNA: TGTGCCAGCTCACCACCGACAGGGGGAAGGTCACCCCTCCACTTT

V gene: TRBV29-1
D gene: .
clone size: .
J gene: TRBJ1-1
CDR3 protein: CSVSDSANTEAFF
CDR3 DNA: TGCAGCGTTTCGGACAGCGCGAACACTGAAGCTTTCTTT

V gene: TRBV7-9
D gene: .
clone size: .
J gene: TRBJ2-3
CDR3 protein: CASSSAGRSSTDTQYF
CDR3 DNA: TGTGCCAGCAGCTCAGCAGGGAGGTCTAGCACAGATACGCAGTATTTT

V gene: TRBV19
D gene: .
clone size: .
J gene: TRBJ1-4
CDR3 protein: CASSILQGLDEKLFF
CDR3 DNA: TGTGCCAGTAGTATTTTACAGGGTCTGGATGAAAAACTGTTTTTT

V gene: TRBV7-8
D gene: .
clone size: .
J gene: TRBJ2-1
CDR3 protein: CASSSRGNEQFF
CDR3 DNA: TGTGCCAGCAGCTCCCGGGGGAATGAGCAGTTCTTC

V gene: TRBV6-1
D gene: .
clone size: .
J gene: TRBJ2-5
CDR3 protein: CASNQGGETQYF
CDR3 DNA: TGTGCCAGCAATCAAGGAGGAGAGACCCAGTACTTC

V gene: TRBV28
D gene: TRBD2
clone size: .
J gene: TRBJ2-5
CDR3 protein: CASSLETSGAKTQYF
CDR3 DNA: TGTGCCAGCAGTTTAGAAACTAGCGGGGCAAAGACCCAGTACTTC

V gene: TRBV2
D gene: TRBD1
clone size: .
J gene: TRBJ2-6
CDR3 protein: CASSEVRGPGANVLTF
CDR3 DNA: TGTGCCAGCAGTGAAGTCAGGGGGCCTGGGGCCAACGTCCTGACTTTC

V gene: TRBV6-1
D gene: TRBD2
clone size: once
J gene: TRBJ2-3
CDR3 protein: CASSETSGGRTDTQYF
CDR3 DNA: TGTGCCAGCAGTGAAACTAGCGGGGGGCGCACAGATACGCAGTATTTT

V gene: TRBV5-1
D gene: .
clone size: once
J gene: TRBJ1-1
CDR3 protein: CASSLDARGVKYTEAFF
CDR3 DNA: TGCGCCAGCAGCTTGGATGCCAGGGGAGTAAAGTACACTGAAGCTTTCTTT

V gene: TRBV19
D gene: TRBD1
clone size: few
J gene: TRBJ2-7
CDR3 protein: CASSARTGSFYEQYF
CDR3 DNA: TGTGCCAGTAGTGCTCGGACAGGGTCGTTCTACGAGCAGTACTTC

V gene: TRBV21-1
D gene: .
clone size: .
J gene: TRBJ2-1
CDR3 protein: CASSVRRERGAGNEQFF
CDR3 DNA: TGTGCCAGCAGTGTCAGGAGGGAGCGGGGGGCCGGAAATGAGCAGTTCTTC

V gene: TRBV5-7
D gene: TRBD2
clone size: .
J gene: TRBJ2-1
CDR3 protein: CASSLCGRAMDEQFF
CDR3 DNA: TGTGCCAGCAGCTTGTGCGGGAGGGCCATGGATGAGCAGTTCTTC

V gene: TRBV5-3
D gene: .
clone size: .
J gene: TRBJ1-5
CDR3 protein: CARSLSSFPISRNQPQHF
CDR3 DNA: TGTGCCAGAAGCTTGTCTAGTTTCCCAATCAGCCGCAATCAGCCCCAGCATTTT

V gene: TRBV2
D gene: TRBD2
clone size: .
J gene: TRBJ2-7
CDR3 protein: CASSLGLAGGLGSYEQYF
CDR3 DNA: TGTGCCAGCAGCTTAGGACTAGCGGGAGGATTAGGCTCCTACGAGCAGTACTTC

V gene: TRBV10-3
D gene: .
clone size: .
J gene: TRBJ2-3
CDR3 protein: CAIRADSTDTQYF
CDR3 DNA: TGTGCCATCAGGGCGGACAGTACAGATACGCAGTATTTT

V gene: TRBV5-1
D gene: .
clone size: .
J gene: TRBJ1-1
CDR3 protein: CASRESGENTEAFF
CDR3 DNA: TGCGCCAGCAGGGAGTCCGGGGAGAACACTGAAGCTTTCTTT

V gene: TRBV28
D gene: .
clone size: .
J gene: TRBJ1-1
CDR3 protein: CASSLGGGGTEAFF
CDR3 DNA: TGTGCCAGCAGTTTAGGCGGGGGCGGCACTGAAGCTTTCTTT

V gene: TRBV19
D gene: .
clone size: .
J gene: TRBJ2-3
CDR3 protein: CASSDDYTDTQYF
CDR3 DNA: TGTGCCAGTAGCGACGACTACACAGATACGCAGTATTTT

V gene: TRBV27
D gene: .
clone size: .
J gene: TRBJ2-5
CDR3 protein: CASSLTTGETQYF
CDR3 DNA: TGTGCCAGCAGTCTGACAACGGGGGAGACCCAGTACTTC

V gene: TRBV19
D gene: TRBD1
clone size: .
J gene: TRBJ1-5
CDR3 protein: CASSIDRGGNQPQHF
CDR3 DNA: TGTGCCAGTAGTATCGACAGGGGTGGCAATCAGCCCCAGCATTTT

V gene: TRBV28
D gene: TRBD1
clone size: .
J gene: TRBJ2-5
CDR3 protein: CASSPWTGGGSPETQYF
CDR3 DNA: TGTGCCAGCAGTCCGTGGACAGGCGGCGGTAGCCCGGAGACCCAGTACTTC

V gene: TRBV21-1
D gene: .
clone size: once
J gene: TRBJ2-1
CDR3 protein: CASSKVRTSGDNEQFF
CDR3 DNA: TGTGCCAGCAGCAAAGTACGGACTAGCGGTGACAATGAGCAGTTCTTC

V gene: TRBV4-1
D gene: .
clone size: .
J gene: TRBJ1-2
CDR3 protein: CASSQNRDKDYGYTF
CDR3 DNA: TGCGCCAGCAGCCAGAACCGGGACAAGGACTATGGCTACACCTTC

V gene: TRBV28
D gene: .
clone size: .
J gene: TRBJ2-5
CDR3 protein: CASSSYQGRAETQYF
CDR3 DNA: TGTGCCAGCAGTTCCTACCAGGGGCGTGCGGAGACCCAGTACTTC

V gene: TRBV19
D gene: .
clone size: medium-sized
J gene: TRBJ1-2
CDR3 protein: CASSTRTANYGYTF
CDR3 DNA: TGTGCCAGTAGTACCCGGACTGCTAACTATGGCTACACCTTC

V gene: TRBV11-2
D gene: .
clone size: .
J gene: TRBJ2-7
CDR3 protein: CASSLERDWYF
CDR3 DNA: TGTGCCAGCAGCTTAGAGAGAGATTGGTACTTC

V gene: TRBV4-1
D gene: .
clone size: once
J gene: TRBJ1-2
CDR3 protein: CASSQPRRGGSYGYTF
CDR3 DNA: TGCGCCAGCAGCCAACCGAGGCGGGGCGGTTCGTATGGCTACACCTTC

V gene: TRBV6-6
D gene: .
clone size: .
J gene: TRBJ2-5
CDR3 protein: CASSREQGRDEETQYF
CDR3 DNA: TGTGCCAGCAGCCGTGAACAGGGAAGGGACGAGGAGACCCAGTACTTC

V gene: TRBV2
D gene: .
clone size: once
J gene: TRBJ2-5
CDR3 protein: CASLMGGALETQYF
CDR3 DNA: TGTGCCAGCCTAATGGGGGGGGCCCTGGAGACCCAGTACTTC

V gene: TRBV10-1
D gene: TRBD1
clone size: .
J gene: TRBJ1-2
CDR3 protein: CVSGTGTFVQGYTF
CDR3 DNA: TGCGTCTCCGGGACAGGGACTTTTGTTCAGGGCTACACCTTC

V gene: TRBV27
D gene: TRBD2
clone size: once
J gene: TRBJ2-7
CDR3 protein: CASSSSGGYEQYF
CDR3 DNA: TGTGCCAGCAGTTCCTCCGGGGGGTACGAGCAGTACTTC

V gene: TRBV6-1
D gene: TRBD1
clone size: .
J gene: TRBJ1-2
CDR3 protein: CASSTRTGGKYGYTF
CDR3 DNA: TGTGCCAGCAGCACAAGGACAGGGGGCAAATATGGCTACACCTTC

V gene: TRBV5-6
D gene: TRBD1
clone size: .
J gene: TRBJ1-2
CDR3 protein: CASSLPGQGVYGYTF
CDR3 DNA: TGTGCCAGCAGCTTGCCGGGACAGGGTGTCTATGGCTACACCTTC

V gene: TRBV4-1
D gene: .
clone size: .
J gene: TRBJ1-2
CDR3 protein: CASSQGVGRVGGYTF
CDR3 DNA: TGCGCCAGCAGCCAAGGAGTAGGCCGGGTTGGTGGCTACACCTTC

V gene: TRBV19
D gene: .
clone size: medium-sized
J gene: TRBJ2-7
CDR3 protein: CASRGRGHDEQYF
CDR3 DNA: TGTGCCAGTAGGGGCAGGGGTCATGACGAGCAGTACTTC

V gene: TRBV2
D gene: .
clone size: few
J gene: TRBJ1-1
CDR3 protein: CASSLTVSAEAFF
CDR3 DNA: TGTGCCAGCAGTCTAACAGTCTCCGCTGAAGCTTTCTTT

V gene: TRBV19
D gene: TRBD2
clone size: once
J gene: TRBJ2-3
CDR3 protein: CASSIPSGDTDTQYF
CDR3 DNA: TGTGCCAGTAGTATACCGAGCGGGGACACAGATACGCAGTATTTT

V gene: TRBV4-1
D gene: .
clone size: few
J gene: TRBJ2-1
CDR3 protein: CASSQVHMVSYNEQFF
CDR3 DNA: TGCGCCAGCAGCCAAGTCCACATGGTCTCCTACAATGAGCAGTTCTTC

V gene: TRBV9
D gene: .
clone size: .
J gene: TRBJ1-1
CDR3 protein: CASSVSGRVESEAFF
CDR3 DNA: TGTGCCAGCAGCGTATCGGGCAGGGTTGAATCTGAAGCTTTCTTT

V gene: TRBV2
D gene: .
clone size: .
J gene: TRBJ2-6
CDR3 protein: CASSEIGGAGANVLTF
CDR3 DNA: TGTGCCAGCAGTGAGATAGGGGGAGCTGGGGCCAACGTCCTGACTTTC

V gene: TRBV4-2
D gene: TRBD1
clone size: .
J gene: TRBJ1-2
CDR3 protein: CASSQETGRDGYTF
CDR3 DNA: TGTGCCAGCAGCCAAGAGACAGGGAGAGATGGCTACACCTTC

V gene: TRBV7-2
D gene: .
clone size: .
J gene: TRBJ2-5
CDR3 protein: CASSLVEATQYF
CDR3 DNA: TGTGCCAGCAGCTTAGTCGAGGCGACCCAGTACTTC

V gene: TRBV10-3
D gene: TRBD2
clone size: .
J gene: TRBJ2-5
CDR3 protein: CAISETSGAGETQYF
CDR3 DNA: TGTGCCATCAGTGAAACTAGCGGGGCCGGGGAGACCCAGTACTTC